Listed below are T cell receptor beta chains from one sample, sequenced in a study of shared clonotypes between healthy human individuals. Data came from immunoSEQ multiplex PCR; TCRdb stores just in-frame clones and leaves some out. Of 2 million to 2.5 million clones detected, approximately 93% appear once; the ten largest clones hold more than 0.35%. Sequences were obtained from naive CD4+ T cells from PBMCs. The receptor set was obtained from a man aged 18 to 30 in good health. Some clones in this sample may be carry-over from other donors' samples. CDR3s include the opening cysteine and the closing phenylalanine or tryptophan. Fields, in order: clone size, J gene, D gene, V gene, CDR3 protein, CDR3 DNA. The D gene is left open where the match is weak. Size tells how often a clone was seen (once, few, many) or the class of an expanded clone, and some rows leave it out.

>NA|TRBJ2-2|NA|TRBV7-3
CASSSQGRGAGELFF
TGTGCCAGCAGCTCTCAGGGGCGCGGGGCCGGGGAGCTGTTTTTT
>once|TRBJ1-2|NA|TRBV28
CATGGGPYGYTF
TGTGCCACGGGGGGGGGACCCTATGGCTACACCTTC
>NA|TRBJ2-1|TRBD1|TRBV5-1
CASSSGQGRDNEQFF
TGCGCCAGCAGCTCTGGACAGGGAAGGGACAATGAGCAGTTCTTC
>NA|TRBJ1-5|NA|TRBV28
CASSLRGYSSNQPQHF
TGTGCCAGCAGTTTACGGGGTTACAGTAGCAATCAGCCCCAGCATTTT
>NA|TRBJ2-7|TRBD2|TRBV18
CASSLAGVYEQYF
TGTGCCAGCTCACTTGCGGGAGTCTACGAGCAGTACTTC
>NA|TRBJ1-1|NA|TRBV19
CASSRNRDIGREAFF
TGTGCCAGTAGTAGAAACCGGGACATCGGAAGAGAAGCTTTCTTT
>NA|TRBJ1-2|TRBD1|TRBV29-1
CSVPGQGAYGYTF
TGCAGCGTCCCAGGCCAGGGGGCCTATGGCTACACCTTC
>NA|TRBJ1-5|NA|TRBV9
CASSVDNLQPQHF
TGTGCCAGCAGCGTAGATAATCTTCAGCCCCAGCATTTT
>NA|TRBJ2-1|NA|TRBV12-5
CASGLKDHEQFF
TGTGCTAGTGGTTTAAAAGACCATGAGCAGTTCTTC
>once|TRBJ2-3|TRBD2|TRBV4-1
CASTLSFFGTSGPSTDTQYF
TGCGCCAGCACCCTAAGCTTTTTCGGGACTAGCGGGCCTAGCACAGATACGCAGTATTTT
>NA|TRBJ2-1|TRBD2|TRBV9
CASSVRTSGSGEQFF
TGTGCCAGCAGCGTCAGGACTAGCGGGAGTGGTGAGCAGTTCTTC
>NA|TRBJ1-1|NA|TRBV28
CASIPRARTMNTEAFF
TGTGCCAGCATCCCCAGGGCCAGGACCATGAACACTGAAGCTTTCTTT
>NA|TRBJ1-4|NA|TRBV7-9
CASSPGTFNEKLFF
TGTGCCAGCAGCCCAGGGACGTTTAATGAAAAACTGTTTTTT
>once|TRBJ2-7|NA|TRBV29-1
CSVEVVEAGYEQYF
TGCAGCGTTGAAGTGGTCGAGGCAGGCTACGAGCAGTACTTC
>NA|TRBJ1-1|NA|TRBV28
CASSFARRSTEAFF
TGTGCCAGCAGTTTTGCCAGGCGGAGTACTGAAGCTTTCTTT
>NA|TRBJ2-5|NA|TRBV28
CASRSLRGAQETQYF
TGTGCCAGCAGATCCCTAAGGGGGGCCCAAGAGACCCAGTACTTC
>once|TRBJ2-7|NA|TRBV5-6
CASSLDRAQKDEQYF
TGTGCCAGCAGCTTGGACCGGGCTCAAAAAGACGAGCAGTACTTC
>NA|TRBJ1-5|NA|TRBV7-8
CASSLVGPYSNQPQHF
TGTGCCAGCAGCTTAGTCGGCCCCTATAGCAATCAGCCCCAGCATTTT
>NA|TRBJ2-7|TRBD2|TRBV11-2
CASLLTGGSGEQYF
TGTGCCAGCCTTCTTACGGGAGGGTCGGGCGAGCAGTACTTC
>NA|TRBJ2-7|NA|TRBV29-1
CSVVVSSYEQYF
TGCAGCGTTGTGGTGAGCTCCTACGAGCAGTACTTC
>NA|TRBJ1-4|NA|TRBV28
CASTDSTGQEKLFF
TGTGCCAGCACCGATTCGACAGGACAAGAAAAACTGTTTTTT
>NA|TRBJ2-7|TRBD2|TRBV28
CASSSMREGPLPYEQYF
TGTGCCAGCAGTTCTATGCGGGAGGGCCCCCTGCCTTACGAGCAGTACTTC
>NA|TRBJ1-2|NA|TRBV10-3
CAISGTGSNGYTF
TGTGCCATCAGTGGAACAGGGTCGAATGGCTACACCTTC
>NA|TRBJ2-1|NA|TRBV7-6
CASSLVLGQGKRNEQFF
TGTGCCAGCAGCTTAGTTCTCGGGCAGGGAAAGCGAAATGAGCAGTTCTTC
>NA|TRBJ2-7|TRBD1|TRBV7-2
CASSSFPQVNRGFSYEQYF
TGTGCCAGCAGCTCCTTCCCGCAAGTTAACAGGGGATTCTCCTACGAGCAGTACTTC
>NA|TRBJ1-2|TRBD1|TRBV2
CASSENRGPGYTF
TGTGCCAGCAGCGAAAACAGGGGGCCCGGCTACACCTTC
>NA|TRBJ2-1|NA|TRBV7-2
CASSSPGEQFF
TGTGCCAGCAGCTCTCCAGGGGAGCAGTTCTTC
>NA|TRBJ1-6|NA|TRBV6-1
CASSEERGYSPLHF
TGTGCCAGCAGTGAGGAAAGGGGATATTCACCCCTCCACTTT
>NA|TRBJ2-1|NA|TRBV4-2
CASSQVSPVGGTYNEQFF
TGTGCCAGCAGCCAAGTAAGCCCTGTGGGGGGTACCTACAATGAGCAGTTCTTC
>NA|TRBJ2-3|NA|TRBV4-3
CASSQALTDTQYF
TGCGCCAGCAGCCAAGCTCTCACAGATACGCAGTATTTT
>once|TRBJ2-2|TRBD1|TRBV6-1
CASSARQGNTGELFF
TGTGCCAGCAGTGCCCGACAGGGAAACACCGGGGAGCTGTTTTTT
>NA|TRBJ2-7|NA|TRBV28
CASSVGNPGHAIEQYF
TGTGCCAGCAGCGTCGGTAACCCGGGACACGCTATCGAGCAGTACTTC
>NA|TRBJ1-1|NA|TRBV6-1
CASSEFLGLNTEAFF
TGTGCCAGCAGTGAATTCCTGGGCTTGAACACTGAAGCTTTCTTT
>NA|TRBJ2-1|NA|TRBV28
CASSLSGARYNEQFF
TGTGCCAGCAGTTTATCGGGGGCGCGGTACAATGAGCAGTTCTTC
>NA|TRBJ2-2|NA|TRBV5-4
CASSLQGRGGELFF
TGTGCCAGCAGTTTACAGGGGCGGGGCGGGGAGCTGTTTTTT
>NA|TRBJ2-2|NA|TRBV9
CASSVEGTLTGELFF
TGTGCCAGCAGCGTAGAGGGGACACTGACCGGGGAGCTGTTTTTT
>NA|TRBJ2-3|NA|TRBV5-1
CASSRQLTDTQYF
TGCGCCAGCAGCCGACAGCTCACAGATACGCAGTATTTT
>NA|TRBJ2-2|NA|TRBV9
CASSSMGYGVNTGELFF
TGTGCCAGCAGCTCCATGGGGTACGGGGTGAACACCGGGGAGCTGTTTTTT
>NA|TRBJ2-5|NA|TRBV5-1
CASSLVGVVGETQYF
TGCGCCAGCAGCTTGGTGGGGGTGGTAGGAGAGACCCAGTACTTC
>NA|TRBJ1-2|NA|TRBV11-2
CASSLAYTNYGYTF
TGTGCCAGCAGCTTAGCGTACACTAACTATGGCTACACCTTC